This T cell receptor beta chain was sequenced during a study of T cell repertoires in cytomegalovirus infection. TCRdb fed the reads into MiXCR, producing one record per CDR3 protein. The top ten hold 35% to 50% of the sample, which has approximately 470,000 distinct CDR3 sequences, about 44% seen once. J was trimmed by 4 bases and V by 2 bases; bases with no gene match: 20. CDR3 length: 21 amino acids. From germline, CDR1 is DFQATT and CDR2 SNEGSKA (reference sequence). Concerning this clonotype: Its antigen is still unknown.

This chain joins TRBV20-1 and TRBJ2-1; TRBD2 aligns across 13 bases. The sequence was collected from a human donor in good health (CMV status not recorded). Some clones in this sample may be carry-over from other donors' samples. The sequencing used cultured PBMCs, collected from culture after CMV antigen stimulation. DNA for the CDR3: TGCAGTGCTAGAACGCGAAAACTAGCGGGGGGGAATCCGATCTCGTACAATGAGCAGTTCTTC. It encodes CSARTRKLAGGNPISYNEQFF.